Included here is one TCR beta chain sequence, with context. What it binds is not known. The method was immunoSEQ multiplex PCR; TCRdb's version includes in-frame clones alone and lacks a portion of them. Of 1.5 million to 1.9 million clones in the sample, 95% to 99% were seen once. The data were taken from a study of shared clonotypes between healthy human individuals. Study outcomes and limitations: Non-shared clonotypes showed lower generation probabilities than clonotypes common to all four donors.

Germline lookup yields CDR1 SGHKS and CDR2 YYEKEE (reference sequence). V dropped 4 bases and J dropped 6 bases, with 13 bases sitting between them. CDR3 size: 13 residues. This receptor was identified in a man aged 25 to 40 in good health. Sequenced: naive CD4+ T cells sorted from blood. The subset here: CD45RA+ positively selected. The chain couples TRBV5-5 to TRBJ1-1; D remains ambiguous. The CDR3 DNA follows: TGTGCCAGCAGCCCGGTCGGGCAGGCTGAAGCTTTCTTT. Its protein is CASSPVGQAEAFF.